These 28 T cell receptor beta chains came from one sample sequenced in a study of blood T cell repertoires in COVID-19. Sequenced by immunoSEQ multiplex PCR; TCRdb stores in-frame clones only, minus some. The table shows about 440,000 clones, with approximately 90% occurring only once. Sequenced input: peripheral blood. These receptors were obtained from a woman in her twenties or thirties with acute or convalescent COVID-19.

The rearrangement uses TRBV7-2 and TRBJ2-7; 10 bases fit TRBD2. The J segment lost 6 bases and the V segment lost 5 bases, leaving 7 bases of the junction unmatched. Germline CDR1 SGHTA, CDR2 FQGNSA. This CDR3 has 14 residues. CDR3 sequence: CASSVLAGGSEQYF. The CDR3 DNA reads TGTGCCAGCAGCGTTTTAGCGGGGGGTTCCGAGCAGTACTTC.

The chain recombines TRBV2 with TRBJ2-1, with 9 bases lining up with TRBD2. The V segment lost 7 bases and the J segment 4 bases; nucleotides outside the gene matches: 11. Germline CDR1 SNHLY, CDR2 FYNNEI. The CDR3 length is 16 residues. CDR3 loop: CASNPVASGKYNEQFF. The CDR3 coding sequence is TGTGCCAGCAACCCTGTGGCTAGCGGGAAGTACAATGAGCAGTTCTTC.

The rearrangement joins TRBV21-1 to TRBJ2-3; the table's D gene call, TRBD1, was not cross checked with the DNA. TRBV21-1 is flagged as a pseudogene. The length of the CDR3 is 15 residues. In nucleotides, the CDR3 is TGTGCCAGCAGCCAAGGGGCAGGGGGCGCAGATACGCAGTATTTT. Translation: CASSQGAGGADTQYF.

The V call is TRBV30, the J call TRBJ2-7; 9 bases are shared with TRBD1. The CDR3 consists of 13 residues. J lost 4 bases, V lost 1 base, and 2 bases had no gene match. Germline-derived CDR1 and CDR2 are GTSNPN and SVGIG (reference sequence). The CDR3 region is CAWSGDRAYEQYF. The CDR3 DNA is TGTGCCTGGAGTGGGGACAGGGCTTACGAGCAGTACTTC. Supplemented by reference TRBV30 and TRBJ2-7, the full variable domain reads SQTIHQWPATLVQPVGSPLSLECTVEGTSNPNLYWYRQAAGRGLQLLFYSVGIGQISSEVPQNLSASRPQDRQFILSSKKLLLSDSGFYLCAWSGDRAYEQYFGPGTRLTVT.

J is TRBJ2-1 and V is TRBV10-1; 11 nucleotides match TRBD2. The CDR3 has 14 amino acids. The J segment lost 3 bases and the V segment lost 7 bases, leaving 2 bases of the junction unmatched. Germline CDR1 and CDR2: WNHNN and SYGVQD (reference sequence). The DNA of the CDR3 is TGCGCCAGCAATCTAGCGGGGGGCTACAATGAGCAGTTCTTC. The encoded protein is CASNLAGGYNEQFF.

The gene calls are TRBV28 and TRBJ2-2, with 8 bases lining up with TRBD2. In germline, CDR1 is MDHEN, CDR2 SYDVKM. The CDR3 is 16 residues long. Unmatched junction bases numbered 8, after V lost 4 bases and J lost 4 bases. The CDR3 nucleotides are TGTGCCAGCAGTTCCCCCGGACTAGCTGTCACCGGGGAGCTGTTTTTT. Its protein is CASSSPGLAVTGELFF. Full variable domain (remainder filled in from reference TRBV28 and TRBJ2-2): DVKVTQSSRYLVKRTGEKVFLECVQDMDHENMFWYRQDPGLGLRLIYFSYDVKMKEKGDIPEGYSVSREKKERFSLILESASTNQTSMYLCASSSPGLAVTGELFFGEGSRLTVL.

This chain joins TRBV9 and TRBJ2-3; 8 positions match TRBD2. The CDR3 is made up of 13 amino acids. Per germline, CDR1 SGDLS and CDR2 YYNGEE. Losses at the gene ends were 6 bases for V and 6 bases for J; bases not matched to a gene: 6. For the CDR3, the DNA is TGTGCCAGCACCGGGGGGGGCCGGGATACGCAGTATTTT. Translating gives CASTGGGRDTQYF.

The chain uses TRBV18 and TRBJ1-2, with D possibly TRBD1 on 5 matching bases. Germline V CDR1 and CDR2: KGHSH, LQKENI. The V gene lost 4 bases and the J gene lost 1 base, with 10 bases spanning the gap. This CDR3 comprises 14 residues. The chain's CDR3 is CASSRSTDNYGYTF. CDR3 coding DNA: TGTGCCAGCTCACGCTCGACAGATAACTATGGCTACACCTTC.

The rearrangement links TRBV19 to TRBJ2-1; D may be TRBD2 (7 bases). The germline V gene encodes CDR1 LNHDA and CDR2 SQIVND (reference sequence). CDR3 size: 16 residues. Trimming removed 6 bases from V and 1 base from J, with 16 bases in between. Here the CDR3 DNA reads TGTGCCAGTAGCCCCAGGGGCGGGGGATCCTACAATGAGCAGTTCTTC. Translated: CASSPRGGGSYNEQFF.

This rearrangement joins TRBV7-6 to TRBJ2-1; 9 nucleotides agree with TRBD2. V lost 2 bases to trimming and J lost 8 bases; unmatched junction nucleotides: 7. CDR3 length: 15 residues. Germline lookup yields CDR1 SGHVS and CDR2 FNYEAQ. The CDR3 here is CASSLYRRTSDEQFF. The DNA of the CDR3 is TGTGCCAGCAGCTTATACAGGCGGACTAGCGATGAGCAGTTCTTC.

This clone was seen more than once but under ten times. The V call is TRBV28, the J call TRBJ1-1; 10 bases agree with TRBD1. V shed 7 bases, J shed 5 bases, and the junction held 13 bases outside the gene matches. Per the germline V gene, CDR1 is MDHEN and CDR2 is SYDVKM. This CDR3 has 16 residues. The CDR3: CASTQPGQGRGTEAFF. In DNA form, the CDR3 reads TGTGCCAGCACCCAACCGGGACAGGGGAGGGGGACTGAAGCTTTCTTT.

The chain is built from TRBV6-4 and TRBJ2-3, with D tentatively TRBD1 (5 bases). The CDR3 contains 15 residues. Germline values: CDR1 MRHNA, CDR2 SNTAGT. Trimming shortened V by 0 bases and J by 6 bases, and 13 bases separated the two germline ends. The CDR3 nucleotides read TGTGCCAGCAGTGACTCAGCTGGGGCGCGGGATACGCAGTATTTT. As protein: CASSDSAGARDTQYF.

This clone is a singleton in its sample. This chain links TRBV20-1 with TRBJ1-2; TRBD1 might be the D (6 bases). The CDR3 is made up of 15 amino acids. V was cut by 3 bases and J by 4 bases, with 18 bases left in between. Per germline, CDR1 DFQATT and CDR2 SNEGSKA (reference sequence). The CDR3 is CSASGGGGLGYGYTF. The CDR3 DNA is TGCAGTGCTAGTGGCGGGGGGGGGCTCGGCTATGGCTACACCTTC.

The rearrangement joins TRBV24-1 to TRBJ1-3; 9 positions agree with TRBD1. The CDR3 has 16 amino acids. V gave up 3 bases and J gave up 4 bases; unmatched junction bases: 6. CDR1 is KGHDR and CDR2 is SFDVKD in the germline V gene. CDR3 loop: CATSDKNRGPGNTIYF. DNA of the CDR3: TGTGCCACCAGTGATAAAAACAGGGGGCCGGGAAACACCATATATTTT.

This clone was recorded a few times. V gene TRBV7-2 combines with J gene TRBJ1-6, with 8 bases lining up with TRBD1. Germline V gives CDR1 SGHTA, CDR2 FQGNSA. The trim removed 5 bases at V and 6 bases at J, leaving 6 bases unmatched. There are 15 residues in the CDR3. For the CDR3, the DNA is TGTGCCAGCAGCACTGGGACAGGACGTAATTCACCCCTCCACTTT. This translates into CASSTGTGRNSPLHF.

The chain is built from TRBV5-3 and TRBJ2-5; no firm D call. TRBV5-3 is filed as an ORF, its function uncertain. Deletions cut 0 bases from V and 3 bases from J, with 6 bases between. The CDR3 has 13 residues. The CDR3 region is CARSLVQKETQYF. The CDR3 DNA reads TGTGCCAGAAGCTTGGTCCAGAAAGAGACCCAGTACTTC.

This clone was recorded once. The V gene is TRBV7-2, the J gene TRBJ2-7; 10 bases match TRBD1. Germline assignment: CDR1 SGHTA and CDR2 FQGNSA. With 7 bases clipped from V and 4 bases from J, the junction kept 7 bases outside the gene matches. This CDR3 spans 14 amino acids. The chain's CDR3 is CASTPGQGLYEQYF. The CDR3, as DNA: TGTGCCAGCACCCCGGGACAGGGGTTATACGAGCAGTACTTC.

V is TRBV2 and J is TRBJ2-7, with 12 bases that match TRBD1. J lost 5 bases, V lost 5 bases, and 4 bases had no gene match. The CDR3 covers 14 residues. Germline V gene lookup returns CDR1 SNHLY and CDR2 FYNNEI. In nucleotides, the CDR3 is TGTGCCAGCAGTCGTGGGACAGGGGGCAACGAGCAGTACTTC. Encoded protein: CASSRGTGGNEQYF.

The table lists this clone with a few counts. The chain combines TRBV30 with TRBJ2-1; 10 bases fit TRBD2. Per germline, CDR1 GTSNPN and CDR2 SVGIG (reference sequence). The CDR3 is 15 amino acids. J was trimmed by 6 bases and V by 0 bases; bases with no gene match: 5. This CDR3 reads CAWSVAGGTLNEQFF. The CDR3 region has the DNA TGTGCCTGGAGTGTAGCGGGGGGGACTCTCAATGAGCAGTTCTTC.

The V call is TRBV19, the J call TRBJ2-7; the match to TRBD2 covers 8 bases. V lost 4 bases, J lost 3 bases, and 8 bases stayed unmatched. CDR1 LNHDA and CDR2 SQIVND come from the germline V gene (reference sequence). The CDR3 is 15 residues long. The CDR3 loop is CASSTQARGGYEQYF. CDR3 in DNA: TGTGCCAGTAGTACACAAGCCCGGGGGGGCTACGAGCAGTACTTC.

This sequence joins TRBV4-1 and TRBJ1-5; no definite D call. The CDR3 runs 14 residues. V lost 0 bases and J 7 bases, leaving 10 bases between the germline ends. Per the germline V gene, CDR1 is MGHRA and CDR2 is YSYEKL. CDR3 sequence: CASSQDEGGQPQHF. The CDR3 region has the DNA TGCGCCAGCAGCCAAGATGAAGGAGGCCAGCCCCAGCATTTT.

The chain uses TRBV30 and TRBJ1-4, with a tentative D call TRBD1 (5 bases). This CDR3 has 13 residues. The germline gives CDR1 GTSNPN, CDR2 SVGIG (reference sequence). Trimming removed 5 bases from V and 8 bases from J, with 15 bases in between. DNA of the CDR3: TGTGCCTGGTCTCAGGGTTTCGGAGAAAAACTGTTTTTT. Protein: CAWSQGFGEKLFF.

The chain employs TRBV7-9 and TRBJ2-7; 11 bases fit TRBD1. The CDR3 runs 14 residues. The V segment lost 3 bases and the J segment 2 bases; nucleotides outside the gene matches: 0. The V gene's germline CDR1 is SEHNR and CDR2 FQNEAQ (reference sequence). CDR3: CASSLGQGAYEQYF. The CDR3 DNA is TGTGCCAGCAGCTTGGGACAGGGGGCCTACGAGCAGTACTTC. Variable domain in full (rest from reference TRBV7-9 and TRBJ2-7): DTGVSQNPRHKITKRGQNVTFRCDPISEHNRLYWYRQTLGQGPEFLTYFQNEAQLEKSRLLSDRFSAERPKGSFSTLEIQRTEQGDSAMYLCASSLGQGAYEQYFGPGTRLTVT.

The CDR3 loop reads CASSPLGANYEQYF. In DNA form, the CDR3 reads TGTGCCAGCAGCCCCCTAGGGGCGAACTACGAGCAGTACTTC. The chain combines TRBV11-2 with TRBJ2-7; D possibly corresponds to TRBD1 (5 bases). Germline V gene sequence: CDR1 SGHAT, CDR2 FQNNGV. Trimming left V 5 bases short and J 3 bases short, with 14 bases between. The length of the CDR3 is 14 residues.

V and J are TRBV3-1 (or the pseudogene TRBV3-2) and TRBJ2-5, with TRBD1 matching 9 bases. This CDR3 contains 15 residues. V dropped 3 bases and J dropped 5; count of bases not matched to a gene: 7. Germline-derived CDR1 and CDR2 are LGHDT and YNNKEL (reference sequence). CDR3 DNA: TGTGCCAGCAGCCATACCGGGACAGGGAGGGAGACCCAGTACTTC. Its translation is CASSHTGTGRETQYF.

Only one count was recorded for this clone. The CDR3 loop is CSASMDRGREQYF. As DNA, the CDR3 is TGCAGTGCTAGTATGGACAGGGGGCGGGAGCAGTACTTC. This rearrangement joins TRBV20-1 to TRBJ2-7; 11 bases agree with TRBD1. With 3 bases clipped from V and 7 bases from J, the junction kept 5 bases outside the gene matches. This CDR3 is built from 13 residues. Germline V CDR1 and CDR2: DFQATT, SNEGSKA (reference sequence).

This clone was picked up a small number of times. Other nucleotide sequences from this sample produce the same CDR3. The J gene is TRBJ1-2, the V gene TRBV24-1; 8 bases line up with TRBD1. The J segment lost 2 bases and the V segment lost 3 bases, leaving 1 base of the junction unmatched. This CDR3 has 14 amino acids. Germline loops: CDR1 KGHDR, CDR2 SFDVKD. The CDR3 spells CATSDRQGNYGYTF. DNA of the CDR3: TGTGCCACCAGTGATCGACAGGGGAACTATGGCTACACCTTC.

This chain joins TRBV9 and TRBJ2-1; 8 positions agree with TRBD2. CDR1 SGDLS and CDR2 YYNGEE come from the germline V gene. V dropped 6 bases and J dropped 3; count of bases not matched to a gene: 11. The length of the CDR3 is 16 residues. CDR3 DNA sequence: TGTGCCAGCAAACTCCGGGACGGGGGGGACTACAATGAGCAGTTCTTC. It yields the protein CASKLRDGGDYNEQFF.